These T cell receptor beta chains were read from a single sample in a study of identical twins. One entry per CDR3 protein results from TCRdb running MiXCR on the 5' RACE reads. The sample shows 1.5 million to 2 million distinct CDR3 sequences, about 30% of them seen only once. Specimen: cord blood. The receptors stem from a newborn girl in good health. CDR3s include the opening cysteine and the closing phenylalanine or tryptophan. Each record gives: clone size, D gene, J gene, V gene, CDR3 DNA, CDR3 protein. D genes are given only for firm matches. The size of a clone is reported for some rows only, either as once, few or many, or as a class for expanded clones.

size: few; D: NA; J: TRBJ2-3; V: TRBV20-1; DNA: TGCAGTGCTAGAGTCTCAGGGCCAGATACGCAGTATTTT; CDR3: CSARVSGPDTQYF
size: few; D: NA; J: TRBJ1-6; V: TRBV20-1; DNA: TGCAGTGCTAGGTCAGGGCCTTCCTATAATTCACCCCTCCACTTT; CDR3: CSARSGPSYNSPLHF
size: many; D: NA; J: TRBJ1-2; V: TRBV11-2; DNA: TGTGCCAGCAGCCCCTCGGCACAACTCCATGGCTACACCTTC; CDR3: CASSPSAQLHGYTF
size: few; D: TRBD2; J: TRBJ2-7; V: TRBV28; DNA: TGTGCCAGCAGTATACCGGGACTAGCCGACTACGAGCAGTACTTC; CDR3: CASSIPGLADYEQYF
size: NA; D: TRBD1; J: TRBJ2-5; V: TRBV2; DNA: TGTGCCAGCAGTGAAAGGGGGACAGCCCATGACAATGAGCAGTACTTC; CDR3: CASSERGTAHDNEQYF
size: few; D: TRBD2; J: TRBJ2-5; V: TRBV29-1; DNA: TGCAGCGTTGTATCCAGCGGGAGGGCCGGGGAGACCCAGTACTTC; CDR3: CSVVSSGRAGETQYF
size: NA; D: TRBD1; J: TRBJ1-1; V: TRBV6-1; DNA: TGTGCCAGCAGTGAACCTAGGGGGCTGAACACTGAAGCTTTCTTT; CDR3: CASSEPRGLNTEAFF
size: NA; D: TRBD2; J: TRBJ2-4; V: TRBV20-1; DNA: TGCAGTGCTAGAGATCCATTGGGGGGGGGAGCCAAAAACATTCAGTACTTC; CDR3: CSARDPLGGGAKNIQYF
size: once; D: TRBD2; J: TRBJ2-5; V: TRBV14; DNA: TGTGCCAGCAGCCTAACGGGACTAGCGCTCTATGAGCAGTACTTC; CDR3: CASSLTGLALYEQYF
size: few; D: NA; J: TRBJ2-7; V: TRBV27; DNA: TGTGCCAGCAGTTTATCTTGGCCTCCCCGCAGATTTGGGGAGCAGTACTTC; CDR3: CASSLSWPPRRFGEQYF
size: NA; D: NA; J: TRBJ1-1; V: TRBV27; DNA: TGTGCCAGCAGTTTGTCCCATCGAACCACTGAAGCTTTCTTT; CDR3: CASSLSHRTTEAFF
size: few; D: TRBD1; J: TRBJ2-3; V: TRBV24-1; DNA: TGTGCCACCAGTGATGGGACAGGGGTGACAGATACGCAGTATTTT; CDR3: CATSDGTGVTDTQYF
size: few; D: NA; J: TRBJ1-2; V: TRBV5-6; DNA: TGTGCCAGCAGCTTTCCACCGCAGGATCCCAGGGACACCTTC; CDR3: CASSFPPQDPRDTF
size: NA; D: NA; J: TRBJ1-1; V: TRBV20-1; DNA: TGCAGTGCTAGTAGTAGCGCAAACACTGAAGCTTTCTTT; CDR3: CSASSSANTEAFF
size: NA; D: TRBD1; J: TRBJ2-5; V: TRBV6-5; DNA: TGTGCCAGCAACGAGGGACAGGGATACGTCGGGCAGTACTTC; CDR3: CASNEGQGYVGQYF
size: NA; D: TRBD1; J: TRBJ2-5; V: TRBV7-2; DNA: TGTGCCAGCAGCTTGCTCGACCGACAGGGCAATGAGCAGTACTTC; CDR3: CASSLLDRQGNEQYF
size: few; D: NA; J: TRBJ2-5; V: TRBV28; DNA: TGTGCCAGCAGCCCGAAACTAGTCTACAATGAGCAGTACTTC; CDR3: CASSPKLVYNEQYF
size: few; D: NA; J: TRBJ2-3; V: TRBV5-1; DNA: TGCGCCAGCAGCTTGGACAGGATGGCAGATACGCAGTATTTT; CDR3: CASSLDRMADTQYF
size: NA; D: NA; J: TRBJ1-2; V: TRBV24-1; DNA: TGTGCCACCAGTGATTTGTATAACTATGGCTACACCTTC; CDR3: CATSDLYNYGYTF
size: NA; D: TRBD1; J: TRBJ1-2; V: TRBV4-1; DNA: TGCGCCAGCAGCCAAGATCCAGGGGGGCACTATGGCTACACCTTC; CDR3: CASSQDPGGHYGYTF
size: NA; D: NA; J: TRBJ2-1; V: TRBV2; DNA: TGTGCCAGCGGCCTCCCATTGAGCAATGAGCAGTTCTTC; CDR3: CASGLPLSNEQFF
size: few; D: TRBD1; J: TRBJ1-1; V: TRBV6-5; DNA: TGTGCCAGCAGTTACTCGAAAGACAGGGGGGGCTCAAACACTGAAGCTTTCTTT; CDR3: CASSYSKDRGGSNTEAFF
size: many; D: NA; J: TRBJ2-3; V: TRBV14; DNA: TGTGCCAGCAGCCAAGACGGGCACAGGGCAAGCGCAGATACGCAGTATTTT; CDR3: CASSQDGHRASADTQYF
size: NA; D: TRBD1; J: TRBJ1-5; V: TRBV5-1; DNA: TGCGCCAGCAGCTTGGAATCTGGACAGGGTCAGCCCCAGCATTTT; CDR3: CASSLESGQGQPQHF
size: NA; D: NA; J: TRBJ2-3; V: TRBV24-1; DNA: TGTGCCACCAGTGATTCGGGCAGGGGGGTGGATACGCAGTATTTT; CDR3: CATSDSGRGVDTQYF
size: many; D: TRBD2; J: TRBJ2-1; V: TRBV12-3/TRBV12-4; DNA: TGTGCCAGCAGTTTAGCGGTGGGACTAGCGGGGGCCCTGTACAATGAGCAGTTCTTC; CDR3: CASSLAVGLAGALYNEQFF
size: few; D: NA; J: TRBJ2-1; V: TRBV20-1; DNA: TGCAGTGCTAGTGAGCTAGCACCATTGGGGGAGCAGTTCTTC; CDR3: CSASELAPLGEQFF
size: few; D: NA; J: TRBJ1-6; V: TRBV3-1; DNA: TGTGCCAGCAGCCAAGTAGGGGCTAATTCACCCCCCCACTTT; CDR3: CASSQVGANSPPHF
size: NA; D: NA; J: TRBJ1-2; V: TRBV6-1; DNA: TGTGCCAGCAGCAGATTGGGATTAGGAGCGTCTAGCTATGGCTACACCTTC; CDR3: CASSRLGLGASSYGYTF
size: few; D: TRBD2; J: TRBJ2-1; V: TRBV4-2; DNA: TGTGCCAGCAGCCATGTACGCGGGGGGAGCTCCTACAATGAGCAGTTCTTC; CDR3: CASSHVRGGSSYNEQFF
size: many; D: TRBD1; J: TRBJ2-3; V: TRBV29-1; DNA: TGCAGCGTTGCCAGGGACAGGTCGTTGAGCACAGATACGCAGTATTTT; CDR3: CSVARDRSLSTDTQYF
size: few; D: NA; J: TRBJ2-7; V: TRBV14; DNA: TGTGCCAGCAGCCAAGGGTATTCCCTCTACGAGCAGTACTTC; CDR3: CASSQGYSLYEQYF
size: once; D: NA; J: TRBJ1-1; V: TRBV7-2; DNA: TGTGCCAGCAGCTTACAGGGGTTCGGCACTGAAGCTTTCTTT; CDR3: CASSLQGFGTEAFF
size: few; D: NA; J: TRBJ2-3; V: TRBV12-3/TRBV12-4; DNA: TGTGCCAGCAGTCTCCCGATCGTTAGCGGTCGCCTTAAACTCAGGGATACGCAGTATTTT; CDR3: CASSLPIVSGRLKLRDTQYF
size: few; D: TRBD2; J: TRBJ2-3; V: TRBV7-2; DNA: TGTGCCAGCAGCTTAAAAGGGACTAGCGGGGGTAGCACAGATACGCAGTATTTT; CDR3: CASSLKGTSGGSTDTQYF
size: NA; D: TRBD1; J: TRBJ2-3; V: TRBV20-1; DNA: TGCAGTGCCCCACAGGGGTGGGGCACAGATACGCAGTATTTT; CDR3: CSAPQGWGTDTQYF
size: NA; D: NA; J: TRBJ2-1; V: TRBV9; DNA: TGTGCCATCCCCCTGGCGGATGAGCAGTTCTTC; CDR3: CAIPLADEQFF
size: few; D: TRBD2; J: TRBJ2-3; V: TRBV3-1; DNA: TGTGCCAGCAGCCAAGTAGCGGGAGGGCCGGATACGCAGTATTTT; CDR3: CASSQVAGGPDTQYF
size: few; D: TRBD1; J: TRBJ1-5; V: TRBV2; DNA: TGTGCCAGCATGGGACAGGTTGATCAGCCCCAGCATTTT; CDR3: CASMGQVDQPQHF
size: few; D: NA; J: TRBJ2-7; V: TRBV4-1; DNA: TGCGCCAGCAGCCAAGATTTCTCATCCCTATCCTACGAGCAGTACTTC; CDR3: CASSQDFSSLSYEQYF
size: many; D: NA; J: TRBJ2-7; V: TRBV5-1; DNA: TGCGCCAGCAGCTTGGTTACTCCCTACGAGCAGTACTTC; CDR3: CASSLVTPYEQYF
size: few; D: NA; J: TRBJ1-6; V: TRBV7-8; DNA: TGTGCCAGCAGCTCGCAGGGCATGGGGATTTCACCCCTCCACTTT; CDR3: CASSSQGMGISPLHF
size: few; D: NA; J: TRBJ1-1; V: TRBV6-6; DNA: TGTGCCAGCGGGTCAACTGAAGCTTTCTTT; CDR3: CASGSTEAFF
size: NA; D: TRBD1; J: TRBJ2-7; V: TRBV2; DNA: TGTGCCAGCAGTTTAGGGACAGGTCAAGAATACCAGCAGTACTTC; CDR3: CASSLGTGQEYQQYF
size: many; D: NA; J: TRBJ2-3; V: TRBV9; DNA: TGTGCCAGCAGCTCTGGGAGTGGCGGGGTCGCAGATACGCAGTATTTT; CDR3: CASSSGSGGVADTQYF
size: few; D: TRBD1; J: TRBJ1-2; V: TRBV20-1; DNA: TGCAGTGCTAGAGGCTCTGCGGGGACAGGGTATGGCTACACCTTC; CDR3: CSARGSAGTGYGYTF
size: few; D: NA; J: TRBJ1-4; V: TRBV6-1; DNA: TGTGCCAGCAGTGAATTGGGCAGGGAGAAGGAAAAACTGTTTTTT; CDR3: CASSELGREKEKLFF
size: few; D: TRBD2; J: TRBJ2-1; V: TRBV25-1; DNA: TGTGCCAGCAGTCCCCGAACTAGCGGGGGGTCCAATGAGCAGTTCTTC; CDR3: CASSPRTSGGSNEQFF
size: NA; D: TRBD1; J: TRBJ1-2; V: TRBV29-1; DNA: TGCAGCACCGTGGCTGACAGGGGGGGCTATGGCTACACCTTC; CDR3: CSTVADRGGYGYTF
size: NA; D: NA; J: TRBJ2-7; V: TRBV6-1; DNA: TGTGCCAGCAGTGTGGCTTCCTCCTACGAGCGGTACTTC; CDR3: CASSVASSYERYF
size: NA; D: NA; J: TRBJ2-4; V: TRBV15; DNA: TGTGCCACCAGCAGAGATCGTATGTTGGGGCAGTACTTC; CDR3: CATSRDRMLGQYF
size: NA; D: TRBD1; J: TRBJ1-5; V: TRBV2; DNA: TGTGCCAGCAGTGATAGAGGGGGCCCCAACAATCAGCCCCAGCATTTT; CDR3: CASSDRGGPNNQPQHF
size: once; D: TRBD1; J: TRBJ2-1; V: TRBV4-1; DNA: TGCGCCAGCAGAGTAACAGGGGGCGATGAGCAGTTCTTC; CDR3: CASRVTGGDEQFF
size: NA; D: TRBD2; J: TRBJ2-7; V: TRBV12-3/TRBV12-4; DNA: TGTGCCAGCAGTTTTAGTAGCGGGAGTTTCTACGAGCAGTACTTC; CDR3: CASSFSSGSFYEQYF
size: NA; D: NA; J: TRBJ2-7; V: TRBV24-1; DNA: TGTGCCACCAGTGATGGTGTCATCTCCTACGAGCAGTACTTC; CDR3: CATSDGVISYEQYF